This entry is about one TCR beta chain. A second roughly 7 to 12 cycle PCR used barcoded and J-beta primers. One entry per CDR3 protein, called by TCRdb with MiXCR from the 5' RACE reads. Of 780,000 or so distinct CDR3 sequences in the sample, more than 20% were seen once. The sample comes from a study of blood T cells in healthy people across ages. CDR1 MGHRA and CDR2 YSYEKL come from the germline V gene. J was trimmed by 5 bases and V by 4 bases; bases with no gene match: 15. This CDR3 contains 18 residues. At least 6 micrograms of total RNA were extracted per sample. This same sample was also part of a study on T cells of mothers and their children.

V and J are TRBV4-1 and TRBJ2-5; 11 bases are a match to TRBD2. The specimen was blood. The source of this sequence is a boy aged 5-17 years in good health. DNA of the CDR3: TGCGCCAGCAGCCTCCGACTTCTAGCGGGAGGTGAGGCGGAGACCCAGTACTTC. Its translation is CASSLRLLAGGEAETQYF.